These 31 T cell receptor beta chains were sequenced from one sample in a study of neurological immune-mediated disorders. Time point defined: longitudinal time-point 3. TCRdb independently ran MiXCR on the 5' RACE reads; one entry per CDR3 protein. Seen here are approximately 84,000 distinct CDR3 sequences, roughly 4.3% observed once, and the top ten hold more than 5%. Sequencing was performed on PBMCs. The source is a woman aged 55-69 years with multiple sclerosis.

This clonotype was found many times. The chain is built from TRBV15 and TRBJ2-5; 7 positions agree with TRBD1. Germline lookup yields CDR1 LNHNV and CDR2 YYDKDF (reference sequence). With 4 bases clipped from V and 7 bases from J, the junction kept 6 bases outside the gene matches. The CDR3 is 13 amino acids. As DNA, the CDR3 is TGTGCCACCAGCACGGACAGGATCGTGACCCAGTACTTC. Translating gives CATSTDRIVTQYF.

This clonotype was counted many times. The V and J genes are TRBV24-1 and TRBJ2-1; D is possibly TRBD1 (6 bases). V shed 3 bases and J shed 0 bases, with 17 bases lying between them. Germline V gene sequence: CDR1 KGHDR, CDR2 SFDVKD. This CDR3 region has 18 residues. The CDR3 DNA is TGTGCCACCAGTGATCCTCTTCCGACAGGTTCCTCCTACAATGAGCAGTTCTTC. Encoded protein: CATSDPLPTGSSYNEQFF.

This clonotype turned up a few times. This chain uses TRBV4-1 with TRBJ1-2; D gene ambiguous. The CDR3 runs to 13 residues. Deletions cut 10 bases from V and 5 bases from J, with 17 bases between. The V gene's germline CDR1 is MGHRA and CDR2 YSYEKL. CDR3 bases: TGCGCCAACCGCCTACCCGGGCGGTATGGCTACACCTTC. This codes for CANRLPGRYGYTF.

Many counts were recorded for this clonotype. CDR3 nucleotide sequence: TGTGCCAGCAGCCAAGAGGCCATAATGCTCGGGGAGCTGTTTTTT. Amino acids: CASSQEAIMLGELFF. This chain links TRBV3-1 with TRBJ2-2; D not certain. Trimming stripped 0 bases from V and 7 bases from J, with 12 bases between. CDR3 length equals 15 residues. Germline assignment: CDR1 LGHDT and CDR2 YNNKEL (reference sequence). Looking up the rest from reference TRBV3-1 and TRBJ2-2 gives the full variable domain: DTAVSQTPKYLVTQMGNDKSIKCEQNLGHDTMYWYKQDSKKFLKIMFSYNNKELIINETVPNRFSPKSPDKAHLNLHINSLELGDSAVYFCASSQEAIMLGELFFGEGSRLTVL.

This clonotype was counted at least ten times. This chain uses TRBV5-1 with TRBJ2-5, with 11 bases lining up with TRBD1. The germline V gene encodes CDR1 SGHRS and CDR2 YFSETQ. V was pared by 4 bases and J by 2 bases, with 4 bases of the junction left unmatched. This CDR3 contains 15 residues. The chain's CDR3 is CASSHGTGGQETQYF. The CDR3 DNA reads TGCGCCAGCAGCCATGGGACAGGGGGGCAAGAGACCCAGTACTTC. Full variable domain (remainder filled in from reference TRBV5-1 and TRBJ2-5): KAGVTQTPRYLIKTRGQQVTLSCSPISGHRSVSWYQQTPGQGLQFLFEYFSETQRNKGNFPGRFSGRQFSNSRSEMNVSTLELGDSALYLCASSHGTGGQETQYFGPGTRLLVL.

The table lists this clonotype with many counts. The CDR3 here is CASSKSTPGTGELFF. The CDR3 coding sequence is TGCGCCAGCAGCAAGTCTACCCCAGGGACCGGGGAGCTGTTTTTT. The genes are TRBV5-1 and TRBJ2-2; D may be TRBD1 (5 bases). V was pared by 4 bases and J by 5 bases, with 15 bases between. Germline lookup yields CDR1 SGHRS and CDR2 YFSETQ. The CDR3 has 15 amino acids.

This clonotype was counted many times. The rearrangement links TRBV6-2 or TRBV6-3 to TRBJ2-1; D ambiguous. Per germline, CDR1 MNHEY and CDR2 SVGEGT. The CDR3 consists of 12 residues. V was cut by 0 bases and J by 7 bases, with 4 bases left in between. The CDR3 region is CASSYSSNEQFF. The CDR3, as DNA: TGTGCCAGCAGTTACTCGAGTAATGAGCAGTTCTTC.

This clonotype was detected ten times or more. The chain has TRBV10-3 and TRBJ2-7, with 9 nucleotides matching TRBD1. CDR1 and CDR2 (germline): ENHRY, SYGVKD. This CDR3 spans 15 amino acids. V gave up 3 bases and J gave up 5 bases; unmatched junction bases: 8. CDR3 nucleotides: TGTGCCATCAGTGACGCCGGGACAGGGAGTGACGAGCAGTACTTC. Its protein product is CAISDAGTGSDEQYF.

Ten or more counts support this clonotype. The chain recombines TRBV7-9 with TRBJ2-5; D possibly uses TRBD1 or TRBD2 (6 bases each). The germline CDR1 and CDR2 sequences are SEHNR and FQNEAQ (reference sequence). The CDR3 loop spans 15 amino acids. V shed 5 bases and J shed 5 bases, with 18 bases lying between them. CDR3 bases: TGTGCCAGCAGCCCCCGAGGGGGAGGATGGGAGACCCAGTACTTC. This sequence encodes CASSPRGGGWETQYF.

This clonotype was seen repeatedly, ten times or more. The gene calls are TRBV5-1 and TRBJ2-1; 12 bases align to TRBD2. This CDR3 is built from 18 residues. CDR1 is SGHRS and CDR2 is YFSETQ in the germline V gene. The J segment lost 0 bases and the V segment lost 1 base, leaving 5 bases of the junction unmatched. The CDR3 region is CASSLRTSGGSSYNEQFF. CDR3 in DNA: TGCGCCAGCAGCTTGAGAACTAGCGGGGGGAGCTCCTACAATGAGCAGTTCTTC.

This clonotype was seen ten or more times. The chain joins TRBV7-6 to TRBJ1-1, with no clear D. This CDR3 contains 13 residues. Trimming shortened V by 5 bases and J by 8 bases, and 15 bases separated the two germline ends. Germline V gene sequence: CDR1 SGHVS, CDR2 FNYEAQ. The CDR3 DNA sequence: TGTGCCAGCAGCCTCCCTGGCCGTACCGAAGCTTTCTTT. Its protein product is CASSLPGRTEAFF.

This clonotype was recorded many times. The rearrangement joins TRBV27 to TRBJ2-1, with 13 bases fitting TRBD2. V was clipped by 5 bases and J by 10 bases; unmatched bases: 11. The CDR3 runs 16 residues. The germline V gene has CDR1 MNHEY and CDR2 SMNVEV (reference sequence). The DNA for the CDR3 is TGTGCCAGCAGTCTACCCCCGGGACTAGCGGGGAGAGAGCAGTTCTTC. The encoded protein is CASSLPPGLAGREQFF.

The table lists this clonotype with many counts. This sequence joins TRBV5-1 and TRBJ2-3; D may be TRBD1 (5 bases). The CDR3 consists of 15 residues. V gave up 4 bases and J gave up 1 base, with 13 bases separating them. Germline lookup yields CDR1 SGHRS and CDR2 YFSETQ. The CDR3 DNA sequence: TGCGCCAGCAGCGGAAAGGGGTCTGGCACAGATACGCAGTATTTT. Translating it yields CASSGKGSGTDTQYF.

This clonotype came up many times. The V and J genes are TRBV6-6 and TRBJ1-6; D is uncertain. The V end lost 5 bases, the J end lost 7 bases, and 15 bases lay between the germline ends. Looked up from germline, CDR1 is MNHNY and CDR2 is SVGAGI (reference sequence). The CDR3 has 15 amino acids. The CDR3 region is CASSPPAGVNSPLHF. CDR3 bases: TGTGCCAGCAGTCCCCCGGCAGGAGTCAATTCACCCCTCCACTTT.

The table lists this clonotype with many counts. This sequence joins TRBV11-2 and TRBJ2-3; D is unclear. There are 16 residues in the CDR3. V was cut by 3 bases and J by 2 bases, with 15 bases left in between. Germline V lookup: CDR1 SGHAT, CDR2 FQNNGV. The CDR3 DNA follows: TGTGCCAGCAGCTTTAGCCCCACAAGAGCCACAGATACGCAGTATTTT. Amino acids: CASSFSPTRATDTQYF.

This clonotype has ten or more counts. CDR3: CASSQPGQANTEAFF. Written as DNA, the CDR3 is TGCGCCAGCAGCCAACCCGGACAGGCGAACACTGAAGCTTTCTTT. The chain is built from TRBV5-1 and TRBJ1-1, with 7 bases identical to TRBD1. The J segment lost 1 base and the V segment lost 4 bases, leaving 7 bases of the junction unmatched. CDR3 length: 15 amino acids. Per germline, CDR1 SGHRS and CDR2 YFSETQ.

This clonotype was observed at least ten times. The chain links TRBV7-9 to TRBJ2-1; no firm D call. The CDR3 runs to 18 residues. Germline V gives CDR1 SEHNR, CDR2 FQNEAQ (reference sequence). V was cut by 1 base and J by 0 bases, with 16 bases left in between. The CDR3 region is CASSLGVGLIHSYNEQFF. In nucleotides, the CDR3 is TGTGCCAGCAGCTTAGGTGTCGGCTTGATCCACTCCTACAATGAGCAGTTCTTC.

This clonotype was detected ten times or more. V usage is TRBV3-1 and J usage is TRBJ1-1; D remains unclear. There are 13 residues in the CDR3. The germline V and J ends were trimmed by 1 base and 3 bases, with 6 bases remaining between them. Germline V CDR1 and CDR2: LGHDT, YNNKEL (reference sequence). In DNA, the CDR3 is TGTGCCAGCAGCCAAGGGGCGGACACTGAAGCTTTCTTT. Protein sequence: CASSQGADTEAFF.

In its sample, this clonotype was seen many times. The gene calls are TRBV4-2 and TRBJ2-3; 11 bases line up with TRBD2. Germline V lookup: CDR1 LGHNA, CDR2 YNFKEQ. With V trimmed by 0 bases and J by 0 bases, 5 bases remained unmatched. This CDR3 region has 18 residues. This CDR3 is CASSQDTSGGSSTDTQYF. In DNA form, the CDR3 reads TGTGCCAGCAGCCAAGATACTAGCGGGGGATCTAGCACAGATACGCAGTATTTT.

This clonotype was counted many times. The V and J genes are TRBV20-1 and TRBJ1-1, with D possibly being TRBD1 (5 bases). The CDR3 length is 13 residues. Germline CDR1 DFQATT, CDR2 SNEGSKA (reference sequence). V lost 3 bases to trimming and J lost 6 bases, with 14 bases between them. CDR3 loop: CSASGSVGAEAFF. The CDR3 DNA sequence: TGCAGTGCTAGTGGTTCGGTGGGGGCTGAAGCTTTCTTT.

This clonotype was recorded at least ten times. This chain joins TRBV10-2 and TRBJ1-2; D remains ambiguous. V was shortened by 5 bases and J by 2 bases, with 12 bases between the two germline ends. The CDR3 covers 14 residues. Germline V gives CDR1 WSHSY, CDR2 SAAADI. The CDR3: CASSPPRENYGYTF. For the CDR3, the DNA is TGCGCCAGCAGTCCTCCCCGGGAAAACTATGGCTACACCTTC.

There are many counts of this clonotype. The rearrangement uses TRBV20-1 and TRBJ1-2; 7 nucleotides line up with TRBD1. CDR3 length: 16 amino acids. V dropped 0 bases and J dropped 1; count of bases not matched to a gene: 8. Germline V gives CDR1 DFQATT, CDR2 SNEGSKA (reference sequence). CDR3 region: CSARDQGDPGNYGYTF. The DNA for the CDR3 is TGCAGTGCTAGAGATCAGGGGGATCCGGGTAACTATGGCTACACCTTC.

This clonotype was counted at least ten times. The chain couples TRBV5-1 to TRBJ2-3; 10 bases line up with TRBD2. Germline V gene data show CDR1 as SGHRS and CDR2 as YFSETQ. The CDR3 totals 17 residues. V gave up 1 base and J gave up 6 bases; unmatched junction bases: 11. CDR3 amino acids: CASSLPSLAGGQDTQYF. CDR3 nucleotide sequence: TGCGCCAGCAGCTTGCCCTCCTTAGCGGGGGGCCAGGATACGCAGTATTTT.

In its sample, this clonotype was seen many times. CDR3 nucleotide sequence: TGCAGTGCTAGCCCAGATAGCTCTGGGGCCAACGTCCTGACTTTC. Translating gives CSASPDSSGANVLTF. The rearrangement uses TRBV20-1 and TRBJ2-6; D call uncertain. Per the germline V gene, CDR1 is DFQATT and CDR2 is SNEGSKA (reference sequence). The length of the CDR3 is 15 residues. Deletions cut 3 bases from V and 0 bases from J, with 9 bases between.

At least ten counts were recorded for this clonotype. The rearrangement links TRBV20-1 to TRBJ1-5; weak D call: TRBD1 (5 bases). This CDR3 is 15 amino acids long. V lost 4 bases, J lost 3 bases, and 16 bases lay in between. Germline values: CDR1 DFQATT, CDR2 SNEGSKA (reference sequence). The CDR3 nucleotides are TGCAGTGCTACCGGGGGGGAAAGGAACAATCAGCCCCAGCATTTT. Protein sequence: CSATGGERNNQPQHF.

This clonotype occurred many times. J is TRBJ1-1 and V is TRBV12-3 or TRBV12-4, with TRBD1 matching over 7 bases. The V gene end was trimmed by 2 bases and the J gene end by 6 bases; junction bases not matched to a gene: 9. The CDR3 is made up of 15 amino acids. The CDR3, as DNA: TGTGCCAGCAGTTTAATGCCAGGGGGGTTCGCTGAAGCTTTCTTT. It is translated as CASSLMPGGFAEAFF.

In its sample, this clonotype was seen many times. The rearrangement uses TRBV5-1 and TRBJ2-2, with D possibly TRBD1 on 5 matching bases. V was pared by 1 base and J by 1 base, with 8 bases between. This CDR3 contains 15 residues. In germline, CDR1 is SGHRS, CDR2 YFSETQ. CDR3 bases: TGCGCCAGCAGCTTGTCAGGGAAGAACACCGGGGAGCTGTTTTTT. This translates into CASSLSGKNTGELFF. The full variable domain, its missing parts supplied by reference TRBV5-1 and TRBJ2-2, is KAGVTQTPRYLIKTRGQQVTLSCSPISGHRSVSWYQQTPGQGLQFLFEYFSETQRNKGNFPGRFSGRQFSNSRSEMNVSTLELGDSALYLCASSLSGKNTGELFFGEGSRLTVL.

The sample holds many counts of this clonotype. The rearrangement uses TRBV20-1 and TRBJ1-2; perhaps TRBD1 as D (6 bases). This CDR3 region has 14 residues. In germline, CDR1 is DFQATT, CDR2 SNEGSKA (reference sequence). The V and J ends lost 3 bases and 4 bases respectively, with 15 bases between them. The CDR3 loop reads CSARVGQPLYGYTF. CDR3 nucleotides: TGCAGTGCTAGGGTGGGACAACCCCTCTATGGCTACACCTTC.

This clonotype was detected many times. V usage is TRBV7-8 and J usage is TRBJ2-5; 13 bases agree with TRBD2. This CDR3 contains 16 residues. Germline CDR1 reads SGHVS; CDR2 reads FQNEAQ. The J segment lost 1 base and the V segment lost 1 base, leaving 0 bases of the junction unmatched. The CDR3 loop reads CASSLGTSGGQETQYF. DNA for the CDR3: TGTGCCAGCAGCTTAGGGACTAGCGGGGGCCAAGAGACCCAGTACTTC.

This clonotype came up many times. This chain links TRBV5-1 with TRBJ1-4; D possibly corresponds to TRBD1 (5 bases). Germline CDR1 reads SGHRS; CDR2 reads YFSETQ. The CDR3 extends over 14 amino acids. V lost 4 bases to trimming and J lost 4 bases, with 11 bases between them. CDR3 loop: CASSVTVNNEKLFF. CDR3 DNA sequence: TGCGCCAGCAGCGTGACAGTCAATAATGAAAAACTGTTTTTT.

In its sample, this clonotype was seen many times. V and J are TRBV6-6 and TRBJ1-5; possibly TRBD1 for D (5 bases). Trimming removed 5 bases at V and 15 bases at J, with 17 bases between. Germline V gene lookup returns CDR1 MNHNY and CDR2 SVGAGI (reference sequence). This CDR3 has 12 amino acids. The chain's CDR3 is CASSRGAGRWHF. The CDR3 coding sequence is TGTGCCAGCAGTAGGGGCGCGGGCCGCTGGCATTTT.